A single T cell receptor (beta chain) is shown here with its context. Its cognate antigen has yet to be identified. No base qualities exist here, and no much larger clone lies one base off it. Collaborating institutions collected whole blood in K2EDTA tubes following their own protocols. For TCRbeta analysis, collaborators shipped samples as frozen whole blood, isolated PBMCs, or DNA extracted from either of those sample types. CDR1 LGHNA and CDR2 YNFKEQ are derived from the germline V gene. There are 15 amino acids in the CDR3, from cysteine to phenylalanine inclusive. Only the CDR3 DNA is retained, 45 bases long and in frame from the first base. The V end loses 0 bases and the J end loses 2 bases, and a stretch of 9 bases separates them. This sample was taken from a study of blood T cell repertoires in COVID-19 (dated by TCRdb to about 2020). For the study in its entirety: Collaborator samples came from the United States, Italy and Spain and covered acute and convalescent phases of COVID-19. The prospective study material was composed of cDNA or gDNA derived from T cells, B-cell-depleted T cells, or PBMCs. Subjects who had been exposed to COVID-19, were actively infected with it, or had recovered from it provided the deeply sampled blood TCRbeta repertoires that made up the dataset. The repertoires were made available in a free public database intended to serve as a resource for research on the immune response to SARS-CoV-2. Samples were obtained from the ongoing ImmuneRACE study (first 160 participants) and from about 1,300 subjects provided by 6 global collaborators. Nearly every sample came with metadata listing a de-identified subject ID, COVID-19 status, age in years and sex. Where HLA class I and class II types were available, the types were taken from metadata supplied by the sample provider, not from assay-based typing. Study-wide conclusions, independent of this receptor: How much clinical and demographic metadata was included differed by source and by participant, and the metadata was provided uncurated.

TCRbeta CDR3 regions were amplified from genomic DNA using the immunoSEQ Assay, a bias-controlled multiplex PCR. The study's processing was this. The number of nucleated cells in each sample was estimated by amplification of reference gene primers within the assay. To quantify the absolute abundance of each unique TCRbeta CDR3 rearrangement, sequence reads were collapsed and filtered. Productive Simpson clonality was computed per sample as the square root of Simpson's diversity index over productive rearrangements. TCRdb retrieved this table from immuneACCESS and kept in-frame rearrangements only. Not all clones are present; in checked studies, unresolved V genes account for under half, and no reason is known for the remainder. Clone size and the V and J calls come from that table; the DNA yielded D and trimming. This sample has 85,000 to 110,000 clones in its table, and about 85% of those were observed once. The biggest ten clones account for around 3.1% of the sample.

This chain is built from TRBV4-2 and TRBJ2-3, with a weak D call of TRBD2 (6 bases match). Sequenced material: peripheral blood. The receptor was isolated from a man between 50 and 59 years old in a cohort sampled during active COVID-19. The encoded CDR3 is CASSQEGLITDTQYF. Read as DNA, the sequence is TGTGCCAGCAGCCAAGAGGGACTGATCACAGATACGCAGTATTTT.